These T cell receptor beta chains were read from a single sample in a study of shared clonotypes between healthy human individuals. Method: immunoSEQ multiplex PCR; TCRdb's copy keeps in-frame clones and lacks some. The sample lists about 1.1 million clones, around 77% occurring once. The sample taken for sequencing was memory CD4+ T cells from PBMCs. The receptors were gathered from a man younger than 35 in good health. Some clones in this sample may be carry-over from other donors' samples. CDR3s include the opening cysteine and the closing phenylalanine or tryptophan. Fields, in order: clone size, J gene, D gene, V gene, CDR3 protein, CDR3 DNA. A D gene is named only where the DNA matches it firmly. Rows may omit the clone size; those that give it use once, few, many or a size class.

clone size: -; J gene: TRBJ2-3; D gene: TRBD2; V gene: TRBV14; CDR3 protein: CASSQKPITSGRRSTDTQYF; CDR3 DNA: TGTGCCAGCAGCCAGAAACCGATAACTAGCGGGAGGAGGAGCACAGATACGCAGTATTTT
clone size: few; J gene: TRBJ1-1; D gene: TRBD1; V gene: TRBV27; CDR3 protein: CASSSYSGQGVNTEAFF; CDR3 DNA: TGTGCCAGCAGTTCCTACTCCGGACAGGGAGTGAACACTGAAGCTTTCTTT
clone size: -; J gene: TRBJ1-3; D gene: -; V gene: TRBV6-1; CDR3 protein: CASRDWRDSGNTIYF; CDR3 DNA: TGTGCCAGCAGAGACTGGAGGGACTCTGGAAACACCATATATTTT
clone size: -; J gene: TRBJ2-1; D gene: -; V gene: TRBV20-1; CDR3 protein: CSARGGAEQFF; CDR3 DNA: TGCAGTGCTAGGGGTGGAGCAGAGCAGTTCTTC
clone size: -; J gene: TRBJ2-2; D gene: -; V gene: TRBV28; CDR3 protein: CASSFILGELFF; CDR3 DNA: TGTGCCAGCAGTTTTATCCTCGGGGAGCTGTTTTTT
clone size: -; J gene: TRBJ2-1; D gene: TRBD2; V gene: TRBV5-1; CDR3 protein: CASSLGLAGGPGNEQFF; CDR3 DNA: TGCGCCAGCAGCTTGGGACTAGCGGGAGGGCCGGGCAATGAGCAGTTCTTC
clone size: -; J gene: TRBJ2-1; D gene: -; V gene: TRBV7-7; CDR3 protein: CASSFRAERTIYNEQFF; CDR3 DNA: TGTGCCAGCAGCTTTCGGGCTGAACGGACCATCTACAATGAGCAGTTCTTC
clone size: -; J gene: TRBJ2-7; D gene: TRBD2; V gene: TRBV2; CDR3 protein: CASSDLAGIYEQYF; CDR3 DNA: TGTGCCAGCAGTGATCTAGCGGGGATCTACGAGCAGTACTTC
clone size: -; J gene: TRBJ2-5; D gene: -; V gene: TRBV5-4; CDR3 protein: CASSLGGPGETQYF; CDR3 DNA: TGTGCCAGCAGCTTGGGAGGGCCGGGGGAGACCCAGTACTTC
clone size: -; J gene: TRBJ2-2; D gene: TRBD2; V gene: TRBV7-6; CDR3 protein: CASSLLAGANTGELFF; CDR3 DNA: TGTGCCAGCAGCCTATTAGCGGGGGCGAACACCGGGGAGCTGTTTTTT
clone size: -; J gene: TRBJ1-1; D gene: -; V gene: TRBV5-1; CDR3 protein: CASSLASLVLAEAFF; CDR3 DNA: TGCGCCAGCAGCTTGGCATCCCTCGTCTTAGCTGAAGCTTTCTTT
clone size: -; J gene: TRBJ2-3; D gene: -; V gene: TRBV6-1; CDR3 protein: CALLQGHTQYF; CDR3 DNA: TGTGCCCTCTTACAGGGACATACGCAGTATTTT
clone size: -; J gene: TRBJ2-7; D gene: TRBD2; V gene: TRBV9; CDR3 protein: CASSVASDVAGGYEQYF; CDR3 DNA: TGTGCCAGCAGCGTAGCGTCCGACGTAGCGGGAGGTTACGAGCAGTACTTC
clone size: -; J gene: TRBJ1-3; D gene: TRBD1; V gene: TRBV7-9; CDR3 protein: CASSSGGGIYF; CDR3 DNA: TGTGCCAGCAGCTCAGGGGGCGGCATATATTTT
clone size: once; J gene: TRBJ2-1; D gene: TRBD1; V gene: TRBV5-4; CDR3 protein: CASWGQGHEQFF; CDR3 DNA: TGTGCCAGCTGGGGACAGGGGCATGAGCAGTTCTTC
clone size: -; J gene: TRBJ1-5; D gene: TRBD1; V gene: TRBV19; CDR3 protein: CASTKGQGVQPQHF; CDR3 DNA: TGTGCCAGTACGAAGGGACAGGGGGTTCAGCCCCAGCATTTT
clone size: -; J gene: TRBJ2-3; D gene: -; V gene: TRBV2; CDR3 protein: CASGRTTDTQYF; CDR3 DNA: TGTGCCAGCGGGAGGACTACAGATACGCAGTATTTT
clone size: once; J gene: TRBJ1-2; D gene: TRBD1; V gene: TRBV5-4; CDR3 protein: CASSFRDRGNYGYTF; CDR3 DNA: TGTGCCAGCAGTTTCAGGGACAGGGGTAACTATGGCTACACCTTC
clone size: -; J gene: TRBJ2-3; D gene: -; V gene: TRBV7-9; CDR3 protein: CASRLHVRDTDTQYF; CDR3 DNA: TGTGCCAGCCGACTCCATGTACGTGACACAGATACGCAGTATTTT
clone size: -; J gene: TRBJ1-4; D gene: TRBD1; V gene: TRBV10-3; CDR3 protein: CAIKDRADEKLFF; CDR3 DNA: TGTGCCATCAAGGACAGGGCCGATGAAAAACTGTTTTTT
clone size: -; J gene: TRBJ1-2; D gene: TRBD1; V gene: TRBV5-1; CDR3 protein: CASSYYSQGAHGYTF; CDR3 DNA: TGCGCCAGCAGCTATTATAGCCAGGGGGCGCACGGCTACACCTTC
clone size: -; J gene: TRBJ2-1; D gene: TRBD2; V gene: TRBV9; CDR3 protein: CASSETSGRGAAEQFF; CDR3 DNA: TGTGCCAGCAGCGAGACTAGCGGGAGGGGGGCGGCTGAGCAGTTCTTC
clone size: -; J gene: TRBJ2-5; D gene: -; V gene: TRBV6-5; CDR3 protein: CASSYSRQVLTQYF; CDR3 DNA: TGTGCCAGCAGTTACTCGAGACAGGTTCTGACCCAGTACTTC